This T cell receptor beta chain was sequenced in a study of shared clonotypes between healthy human individuals. At the level of the study: Three plates each covered CD4 naive and memory; CD8 naive two, CD8 memory one.

CDR3 size: 12 residues. The V gene's germline CDR1 is SNHLY and CDR2 FYNNEI. J lost 5 bases, V lost 9 bases, and 3 bases had no gene match. A deep-level run was used for the assay. Original methodology: Filtering differed since immunoSEQ provided only junctions, with no quality scores. Sequenced by immunoSEQ multiplex PCR; TCRdb stores in-frame clones only, minus some. V and J calls plus clone size are reproduced from that table; the DNA served to infer D and trimming. The table has some 1.5 million clones, 95% to 99% seen once. This clone was seen once. Sequencing used naive CD4+ T cells sorted from blood. Subset: CD45RA+ positively selected. This clonotype was sampled from a young man in good health. V and J are TRBV2 and TRBJ2-5; 10 bases match TRBD1. As DNA, the CDR3 is TGTGCCAGGGGACAGGGGAGGGAGACCCAGTACTTC. Translation: CARGQGRETQYF.